This note documents a single TCR beta chain sequence. Other DNA sequences in the same sample also yield this CDR3. These data originate in a study of shared clonotypes between healthy human individuals. Terminally differentiated effector memory CD45RA+ cells were left out of the naive CD8 fraction, which was CD45RO-negative and positively selected for CCR7. TCRdb keeps only in-frame clones here, not all; method: immunoSEQ multiplex PCR. The sample has around 2.1 million clones; 85% to 95% are singletons. The CDR3 extends over 14 amino acids. Looked up from germline, CDR1 is MNHEY and CDR2 is SMNVEV (reference sequence). V was trimmed by 2 bases and J by 5 bases, leaving 12 bases between them.

The source of this sequence is a man aged 18 to 35 in good health. Some clones in this sample may be carry-over from other donors' samples. The chain is built from TRBV27 and TRBJ1-1; D possibly corresponds to TRBD1 (5 bases). What was sequenced was naive CD8+ T cells from PBMCs. CDR3 sequence: CASSLRGGGTEAFF. DNA for the CDR3: TGTGCCAGCAGTTTAAGGGGCGGGGGGACTGAAGCTTTCTTT.